This passage covers 11 T cell receptor beta chains from one sample sequenced in a study of blood T cell repertoires in COVID-19. The repertoire was sequenced with immunoSEQ multiplex PCR; TCRdb's copy has only in-frame clones and lacks some. The sample has some 120,000 clones; about three quarters are singletons. The sample comprised peripheral blood. The source is a woman in her 70s with acute or convalescent COVID-19.

This clone was picked up one time. The chain has TRBV6-2 or TRBV6-3 and TRBJ1-5; 10 nucleotides line up with TRBD1. The V segment lost 5 bases and the J segment 6 bases; nucleotides outside the gene matches: 10. Per germline, CDR1 MNHEY and CDR2 SVGEGT. The CDR3 consists of 16 residues. The CDR3 here is CASSPGTGAPSQPQHF. The CDR3 DNA sequence: TGTGCCAGCAGTCCCGGGACAGGGGCTCCCAGTCAGCCCCAGCATTTT.

The rearrangement links TRBV14 to TRBJ1-4; 8 bases are a match to TRBD1. Trimming removed 4 bases from V and 3 bases from J; junction bases left unmatched: 7. Germline V CDR1 and CDR2: SGHDN, FVKESK. The CDR3 totals 16 residues. Written as DNA, the CDR3 is TGTGCCAGCAGCCCACCTAGACAGGGGCCTAATGAAAAACTGTTTTTT. As protein: CASSPPRQGPNEKLFF.

The chain is built from TRBV18 and TRBJ2-1; 8 bases fit TRBD2. This CDR3 region has 16 residues. Unmatched junction bases numbered 13, after V lost 5 bases and J lost 7 bases. Germline CDR1 and CDR2: KGHSH and LQKENI. CDR3 in amino acids: CASSAAQAGVRNEQFF. Here the CDR3 DNA reads TGTGCCAGCTCAGCGGCCCAAGCGGGGGTAAGGAATGAGCAGTTCTTC.

The chain is built from TRBV5-8 and TRBJ1-5, with TRBD1 matching 8 bases. With V trimmed by 6 bases and J by 6 bases, 14 bases remained unmatched. CDR3 length: 16 residues. Germline lookup yields CDR1 SGHTS and CDR2 YDEGEE. The CDR3 DNA sequence: TGTGCCAGCAAACACCACTCGACAGGGGACGGTCAGCCCCAGCATTTT. This gives the protein CASKHHSTGDGQPQHF.

The chain links TRBV11-2 to TRBJ2-7; D is ambiguous. Trimming removed 4 bases from V and 1 base from J, with 11 bases in between. This CDR3 comprises 14 residues. Germline CDR1 SGHAT, CDR2 FQNNGV. The CDR3 sequence is CASSSGRLSYEQYF. DNA of the CDR3: TGTGCCAGCAGCTCCGGTCGTTTGTCCTACGAGCAGTACTTC.

The chain couples TRBV6-5 to TRBJ1-2; a weak D match, TRBD1 (6 bases). The germline gives CDR1 MNHEY, CDR2 SVGAGI. Between the trimmed V and J ends, which lost 0 bases and 1 base, there was a span of 12 bases. The CDR3 consists of 16 residues. CDR3 nucleotides: TGTGCCAGCAGTTACTCAGAACAGGGTATTAACTATGGCTACACCTTC. As protein: CASSYSEQGINYGYTF.

This clone appeared a few times. V and J are TRBV28 and TRBJ2-2; 7 nucleotides agree with TRBD2. CDR1 is MDHEN and CDR2 is SYDVKM in the germline V gene. The CDR3 is 16 residues long. The ends lost 0 bases at V and 1 base at J; junction bases unmatched: 2. DNA of the CDR3: TGTGCCAGCAGTTTATGGGCTAGCGGGAACACCGGGGAGCTGTTTTTT. Its protein is CASSLWASGNTGELFF.

The chain links TRBV9 to TRBJ1-1; D perhaps matches TRBD1 (5 bases). From germline, CDR1 is SGDLS and CDR2 YYNGEE. V lost 4 bases and J lost 2, with 15 bases in between. The CDR3 loop spans 15 amino acids. CDR3 in DNA: TGTGCCAGCAGCCCCTATGACAGATTCAACACTGAAGCTTTCTTT. It codes for CASSPYDRFNTEAFF.

The chain joins TRBV6-5 to TRBJ1-5, with D unresolved. The CDR3 is 13 amino acids. CDR1 MNHEY and CDR2 SVGAGI come from the germline V gene. V was trimmed by 6 bases and J by 5 bases, leaving 11 bases between them. The CDR3 here is CASSPTRDQPQHF. For the CDR3, the DNA is TGTGCCAGCAGCCCGACAAGAGATCAGCCCCAGCATTTT.

The chain joins TRBV5-6 to TRBJ2-7; 7 bases fit TRBD1. CDR3 length: 15 residues. The V gene end was trimmed by 1 base and the J gene end by 4 bases; junction bases not matched to a gene: 8. Germline loops: CDR1 SGHDT, CDR2 YYEEEE. This CDR3 is CASSLLKGARYEQYF. DNA for the CDR3: TGTGCCAGCAGCTTGCTAAAGGGGGCTAGGTACGAGCAGTACTTC.

V usage is TRBV29-1 and J usage is TRBJ1-1; D might be TRBD1 (6 bases). CDR3 length equals 12 residues. Germline values: CDR1 SQVTM, CDR2 ANQGSEA. V lost 5 bases and J 2 bases, leaving 9 bases between the germline ends. CDR3 amino acids: CSVHRVNTEAFF. Written as DNA, the CDR3 is TGCAGCGTTCACAGGGTTAACACTGAAGCTTTCTTT. The whole variable domain, remainder taken from reference TRBV29-1 and TRBJ1-1, is SAVISQKPSRDICQRGTSLTIQCQVDSQVTMMFWYRQQPGQSLTLIATANQGSEATYESGFVIDKFPISRPNLTFSTLTVSNMSPEDSSIYLCSVHRVNTEAFFGQGTRLTVV.